This T cell receptor (beta chain) emerged from a study of neurological immune-mediated disorders. This clonotype was seen repeatedly, ten times or more. The antigen remains unidentified. Study-wide results and caveats: Levels of TCR clonal expansion peaked in HTLV-1-associated myelopathy and reached their lowest in multiple sclerosis, under those of healthy controls.

This CDR3 has 12 amino acids. The V and J ends lost 4 bases and 5 bases respectively, with 8 bases between them. From germline, CDR1 is SQVTM and CDR2 ANQGSEA. The cDNA was synthesized by means of template-switch 5'RACE, which was carried out with 10-nucleotide random UMIs. TCRdb recomputed calls from the 5' RACE reads with MiXCR, one row per CDR3 protein. The sample contains tens of thousands of distinct CDR3 sequences, approximately 10% of which appear only once. The clonotype was recovered from a man aged 40-49 years in good health. The chain joins TRBV29-1 to TRBJ1-4, with D possibly matching TRBD1 (6 bases). Sequenced: PBMCs. The CDR3: CSVARGNEKLFF. In DNA form, the CDR3 reads TGCAGCGTTGCCAGGGGAAATGAAAAACTGTTTTTT.